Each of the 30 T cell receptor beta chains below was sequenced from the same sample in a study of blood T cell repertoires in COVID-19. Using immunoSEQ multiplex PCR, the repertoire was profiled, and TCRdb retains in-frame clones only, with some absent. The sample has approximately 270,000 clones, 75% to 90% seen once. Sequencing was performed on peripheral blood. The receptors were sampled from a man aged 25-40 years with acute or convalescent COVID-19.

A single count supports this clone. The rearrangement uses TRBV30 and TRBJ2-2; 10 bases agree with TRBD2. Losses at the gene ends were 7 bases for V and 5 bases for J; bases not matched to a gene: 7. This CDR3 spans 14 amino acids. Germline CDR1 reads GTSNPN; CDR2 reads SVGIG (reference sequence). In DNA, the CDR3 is TGTGCCTTCGAGCGGGGGGGCCGGACCGGGGAGCTGTTTTTT. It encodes CAFERGGRTGELFF.

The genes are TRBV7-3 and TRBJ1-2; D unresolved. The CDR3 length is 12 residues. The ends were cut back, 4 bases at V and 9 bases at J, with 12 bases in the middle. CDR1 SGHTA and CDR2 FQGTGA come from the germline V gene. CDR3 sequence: CASSCPGECYTF. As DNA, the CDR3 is TGTGCCAGCAGCTGCCCAGGTGAGTGCTACACCTTC.

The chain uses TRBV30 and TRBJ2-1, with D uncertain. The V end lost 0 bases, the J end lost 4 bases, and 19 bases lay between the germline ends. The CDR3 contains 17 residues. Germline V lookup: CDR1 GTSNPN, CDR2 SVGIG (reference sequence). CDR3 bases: TGTGCCTGGAGTGTATCCCTGAGGTCCGCCCCTTACAATGAGCAGTTCTTC. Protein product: CAWSVSLRSAPYNEQFF.

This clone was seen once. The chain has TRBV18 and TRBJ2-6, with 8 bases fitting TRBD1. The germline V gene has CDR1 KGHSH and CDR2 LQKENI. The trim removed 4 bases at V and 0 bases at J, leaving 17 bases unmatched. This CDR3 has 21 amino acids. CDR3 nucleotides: TGTGCCAGCTCACGACGGACGGACAGGGCTCGAGACAGCTCTGGGGCCAACGTCCTGACTTTC. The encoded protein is CASSRRTDRARDSSGANVLTF.

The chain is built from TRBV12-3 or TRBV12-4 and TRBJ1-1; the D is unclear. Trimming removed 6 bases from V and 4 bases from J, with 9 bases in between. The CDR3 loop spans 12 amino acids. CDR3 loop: CASSSGFTEAFF. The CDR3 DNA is TGTGCCAGCAGCTCGGGGTTCACTGAAGCTTTCTTT.

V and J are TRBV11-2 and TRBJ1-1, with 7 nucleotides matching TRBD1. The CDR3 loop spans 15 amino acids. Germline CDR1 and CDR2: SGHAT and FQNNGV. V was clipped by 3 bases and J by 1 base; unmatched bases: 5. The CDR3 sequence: CASSFGQVGNTEAFF. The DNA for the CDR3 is TGTGCCAGCAGCTTCGGACAGGTGGGGAACACTGAAGCTTTCTTT.

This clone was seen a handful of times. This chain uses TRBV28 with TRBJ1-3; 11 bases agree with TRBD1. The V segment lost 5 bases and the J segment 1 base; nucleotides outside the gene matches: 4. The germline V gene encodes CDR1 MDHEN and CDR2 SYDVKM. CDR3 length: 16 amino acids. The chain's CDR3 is CASSPGQGGSGNTIYF. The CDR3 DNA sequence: TGTGCCAGCAGTCCGGGACAGGGGGGTTCTGGAAACACCATATATTTT.

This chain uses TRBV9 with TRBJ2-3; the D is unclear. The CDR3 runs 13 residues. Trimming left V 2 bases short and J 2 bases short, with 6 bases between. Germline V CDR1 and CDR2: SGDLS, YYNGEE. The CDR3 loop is CASSVFITDTQYF. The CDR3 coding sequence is TGTGCCAGCAGCGTCTTTATCACAGATACGCAGTATTTT. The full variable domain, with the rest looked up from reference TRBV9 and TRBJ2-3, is DSGVTQTPKHLITATGQRVTLRCSPRSGDLSVYWYQQSLDQGLQFLIQYYNGEERAKGNILERFSAQQFPDLHSELNLSSLELGDSALYFCASSVFITDTQYFGPGTRLTVL.

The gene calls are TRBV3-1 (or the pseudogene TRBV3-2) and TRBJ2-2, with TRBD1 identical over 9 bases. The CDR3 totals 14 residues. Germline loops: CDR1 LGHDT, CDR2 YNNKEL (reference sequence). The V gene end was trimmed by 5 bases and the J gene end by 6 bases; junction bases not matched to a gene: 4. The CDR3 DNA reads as TGTGCCAGCAGCATCCGACAGGGGGCCGGGGAGCTGTTTTTT. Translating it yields CASSIRQGAGELFF.

For the CDR3, the DNA is TGTGCCAGCAGCTTAGCAGGGCTTGGTGGCTACACCTTC. It yields the protein CASSLAGLGGYTF. The chain is built from TRBV11-2 and TRBJ1-2; possible D gene TRBD1, 5 bases. Trimming took 1 base from V and 7 from J, leaving 10 bases between them. The germline V gene encodes CDR1 SGHAT and CDR2 FQNNGV. This CDR3 spans 13 amino acids.

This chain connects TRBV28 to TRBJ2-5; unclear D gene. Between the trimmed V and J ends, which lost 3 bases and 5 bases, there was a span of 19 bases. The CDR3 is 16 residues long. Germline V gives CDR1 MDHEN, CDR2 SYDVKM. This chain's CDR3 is CASSLIQVVRSETQYF. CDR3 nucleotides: TGTGCCAGCAGTTTGATTCAGGTTGTGCGCAGCGAGACCCAGTACTTC. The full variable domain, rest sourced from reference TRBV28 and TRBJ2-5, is DVKVTQSSRYLVKRTGEKVFLECVQDMDHENMFWYRQDPGLGLRLIYFSYDVKMKEKGDIPEGYSVSREKKERFSLILESASTNQTSMYLCASSLIQVVRSETQYFGPGTRLLVL.

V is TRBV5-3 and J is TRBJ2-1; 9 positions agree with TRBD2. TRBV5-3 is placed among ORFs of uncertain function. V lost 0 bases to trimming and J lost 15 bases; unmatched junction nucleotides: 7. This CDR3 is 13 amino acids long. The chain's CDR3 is CARSLGVAGDPFF. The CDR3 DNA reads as TGTGCCAGAAGCTTGGGGGTAGCGGGGGACCCGTTCTTC.

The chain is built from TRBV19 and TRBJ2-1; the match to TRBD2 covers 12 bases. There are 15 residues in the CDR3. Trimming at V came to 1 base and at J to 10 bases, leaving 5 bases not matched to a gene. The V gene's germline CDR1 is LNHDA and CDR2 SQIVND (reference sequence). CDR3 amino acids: CASSIAASGGGEQFF. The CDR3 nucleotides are TGTGCCAGTAGTATAGCGGCTAGCGGGGGGGGAGAGCAGTTCTTC.

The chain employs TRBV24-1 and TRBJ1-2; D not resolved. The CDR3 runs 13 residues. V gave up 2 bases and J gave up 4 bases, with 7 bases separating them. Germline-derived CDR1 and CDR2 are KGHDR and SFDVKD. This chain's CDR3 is CATSDSFGYGYTF. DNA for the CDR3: TGTGCCACCAGTGATTCATTCGGCTATGGCTACACCTTC.

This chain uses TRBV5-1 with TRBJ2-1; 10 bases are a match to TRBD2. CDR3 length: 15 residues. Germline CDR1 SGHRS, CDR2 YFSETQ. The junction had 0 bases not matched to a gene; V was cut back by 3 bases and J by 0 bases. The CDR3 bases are TGCGCCAGCAGCTCTAGCGGGGGCTCCTACAATGAGCAGTTCTTC. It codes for CASSSSGGSYNEQFF.

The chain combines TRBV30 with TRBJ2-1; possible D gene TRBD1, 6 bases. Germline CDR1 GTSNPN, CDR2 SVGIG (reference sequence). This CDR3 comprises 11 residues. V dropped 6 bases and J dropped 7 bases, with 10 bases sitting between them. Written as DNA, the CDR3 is TGTGCCTGTACAACAGGGAATGAGCAGTTCTTC. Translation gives CACTTGNEQFF.

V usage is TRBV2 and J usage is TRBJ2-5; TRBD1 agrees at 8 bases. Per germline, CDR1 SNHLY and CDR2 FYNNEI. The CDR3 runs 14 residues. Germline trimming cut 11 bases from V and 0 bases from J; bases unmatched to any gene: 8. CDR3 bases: TGTGCCGGCTTGGACAGGGAGAACCAAGAGACCCAGTACTTC. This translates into CAGLDRENQETQYF.

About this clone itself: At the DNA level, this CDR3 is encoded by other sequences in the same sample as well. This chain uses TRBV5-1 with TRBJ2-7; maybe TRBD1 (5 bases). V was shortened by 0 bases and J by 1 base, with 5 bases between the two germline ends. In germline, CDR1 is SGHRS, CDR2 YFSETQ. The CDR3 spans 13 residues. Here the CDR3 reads CASSLDRSYEQYF. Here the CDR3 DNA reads TGCGCCAGCAGCTTGGACAGGTCCTACGAGCAGTACTTC.

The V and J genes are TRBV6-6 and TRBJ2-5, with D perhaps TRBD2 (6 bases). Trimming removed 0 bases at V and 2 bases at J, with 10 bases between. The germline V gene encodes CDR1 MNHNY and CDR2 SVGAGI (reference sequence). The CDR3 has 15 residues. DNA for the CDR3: TGTGCCAGCAGTTACTCGCTAGCGCAACAAGAGACCCAGTACTTC. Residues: CASSYSLAQQETQYF.

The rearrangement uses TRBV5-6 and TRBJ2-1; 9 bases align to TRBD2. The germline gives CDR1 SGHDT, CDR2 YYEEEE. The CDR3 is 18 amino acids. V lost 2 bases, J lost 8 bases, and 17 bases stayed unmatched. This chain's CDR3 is CASSFRPSGAGPRDEQFF. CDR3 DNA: TGTGCCAGCAGCTTCCGGCCTAGCGGGGCCGGTCCTCGCGATGAGCAGTTCTTC.

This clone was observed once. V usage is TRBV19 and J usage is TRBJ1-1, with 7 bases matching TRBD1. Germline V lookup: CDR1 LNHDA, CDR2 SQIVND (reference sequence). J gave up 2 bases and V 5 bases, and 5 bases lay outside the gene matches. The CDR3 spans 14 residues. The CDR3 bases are TGTGCCAGTAGTGCCCGACAGGGTAACACTGAAGCTTTCTTT. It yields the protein CASSARQGNTEAFF.

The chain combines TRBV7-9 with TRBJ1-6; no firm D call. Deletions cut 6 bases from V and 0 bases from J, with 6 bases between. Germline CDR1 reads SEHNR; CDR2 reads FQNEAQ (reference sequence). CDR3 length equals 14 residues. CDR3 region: CASRVSSYNSPLHF. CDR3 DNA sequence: TGTGCCAGCAGGGTGAGCTCCTATAATTCACCCCTCCACTTT.

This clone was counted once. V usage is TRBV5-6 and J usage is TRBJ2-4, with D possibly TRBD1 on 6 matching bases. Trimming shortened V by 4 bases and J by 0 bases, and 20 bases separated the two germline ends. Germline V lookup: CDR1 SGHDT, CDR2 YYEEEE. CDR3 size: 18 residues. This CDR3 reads CASSPRTASRLAKNIQYF. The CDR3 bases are TGTGCCAGCAGCCCCCGGACAGCTTCCCGGCTAGCCAAAAACATTCAGTACTTC. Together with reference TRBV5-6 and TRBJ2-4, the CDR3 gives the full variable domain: DAGVTQSPTHLIKTRGQQVTLRCSPKSGHDTVSWYQQALGQGPQFIFQYYEEEERQRGNFPDRFSGHQFPNYSSELNVNALLLGDSALYLCASSPRTASRLAKNIQYFGAGTRLSVL.

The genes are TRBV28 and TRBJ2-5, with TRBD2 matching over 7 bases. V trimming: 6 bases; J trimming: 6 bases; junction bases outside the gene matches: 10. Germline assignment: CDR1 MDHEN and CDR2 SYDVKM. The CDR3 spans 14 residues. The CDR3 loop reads CASRQVGGGKTQYF. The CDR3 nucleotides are TGTGCCAGCAGGCAAGTCGGGGGAGGGAAGACCCAGTACTTC.

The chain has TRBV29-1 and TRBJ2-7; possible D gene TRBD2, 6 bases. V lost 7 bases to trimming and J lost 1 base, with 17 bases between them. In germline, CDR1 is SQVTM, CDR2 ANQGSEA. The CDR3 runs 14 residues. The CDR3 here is CSAIGGLQSYEQYF. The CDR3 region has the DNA TGCAGCGCCATCGGGGGACTTCAGTCCTACGAGCAGTACTTC.

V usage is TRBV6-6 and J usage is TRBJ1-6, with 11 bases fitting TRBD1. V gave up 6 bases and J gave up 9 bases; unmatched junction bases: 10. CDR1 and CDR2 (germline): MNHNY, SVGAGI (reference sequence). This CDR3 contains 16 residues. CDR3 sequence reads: CASSRSGGQGASPLHF. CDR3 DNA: TGTGCCAGCAGCCGATCCGGCGGACAGGGGGCTTCACCCCTCCACTTT.

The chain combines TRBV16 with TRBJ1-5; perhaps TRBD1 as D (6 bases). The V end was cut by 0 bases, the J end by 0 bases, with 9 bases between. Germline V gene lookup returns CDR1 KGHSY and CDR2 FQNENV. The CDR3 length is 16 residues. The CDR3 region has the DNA TGTGCCAGCAGCCAATCGGACAGAAATAGCAATCAGCCCCAGCATTTT. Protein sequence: CASSQSDRNSNQPQHF.

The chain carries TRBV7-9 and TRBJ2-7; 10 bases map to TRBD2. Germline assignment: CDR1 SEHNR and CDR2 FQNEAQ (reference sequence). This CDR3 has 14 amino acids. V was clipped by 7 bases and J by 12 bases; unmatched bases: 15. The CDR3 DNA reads TGTGCCAGCATGCGTGGGAGTAGCGGGGGGTTGCCGTACTTC. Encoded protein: CASMRGSSGGLPYF.

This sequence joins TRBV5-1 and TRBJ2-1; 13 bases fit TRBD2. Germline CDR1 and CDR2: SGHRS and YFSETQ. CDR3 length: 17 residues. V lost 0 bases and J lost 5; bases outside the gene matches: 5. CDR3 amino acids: CASSLERGLAGNNEQFF. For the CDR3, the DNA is TGCGCCAGCAGCTTGGAACGGGGACTAGCGGGGAACAATGAGCAGTTCTTC. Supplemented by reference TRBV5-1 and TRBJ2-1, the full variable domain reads KAGVTQTPRYLIKTRGQQVTLSCSPISGHRSVSWYQQTPGQGLQFLFEYFSETQRNKGNFPGRFSGRQFSNSRSEMNVSTLELGDSALYLCASSLERGLAGNNEQFFGPGTRLTVL.

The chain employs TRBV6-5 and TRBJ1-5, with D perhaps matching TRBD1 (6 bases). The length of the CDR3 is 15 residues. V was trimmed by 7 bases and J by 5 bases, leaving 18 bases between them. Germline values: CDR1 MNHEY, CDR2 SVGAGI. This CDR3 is CASTTAGRGYQPQHF. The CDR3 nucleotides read TGTGCCAGCACCACGGCAGGCAGGGGCTATCAGCCCCAGCATTTT.